The 20 T cell receptor beta chains below were found in one sample sequenced in a study of blood T cell repertoires in COVID-19. Produced via immunoSEQ multiplex PCR; TCRdb's table is partial and in-frame only. This table holds 250,000 to 400,000 clones, roughly 90% found once. The source material was peripheral blood. The receptors come from a young woman with COVID-19, enrolled during active disease.

The V call is TRBV5-1, the J call TRBJ2-7, with 14 nucleotides matching TRBD2. The CDR3 contains 15 residues. Germline CDR1 reads SGHRS; CDR2 reads YFSETQ. The ends lost 4 bases at V and 6 bases at J; junction bases unmatched: 6. CDR3 bases: TGCGCCAGCAGCACCGGGACTAGCGGGAGCTCCGAGCAGTACTTC. This gives the protein CASSTGTSGSSEQYF.

V and J are TRBV2 and TRBJ1-5, with TRBD1 matching 8 bases. The CDR3 spans 16 residues. CDR1 and CDR2 (germline): SNHLY, FYNNEI. V was clipped by 2 bases and J by 3 bases; unmatched bases: 6. CDR3 DNA sequence: TGTGCCAGCAGTGAATGGGGGACAGGCTACAATCAGCCCCAGCATTTT. Its translation is CASSEWGTGYNQPQHF.

This chain uses TRBV2 with TRBJ1-1; D might be TRBD1 (6 bases). V gave up 4 bases and J gave up 1 base, with 13 bases separating them. Germline lookup yields CDR1 SNHLY and CDR2 FYNNEI. CDR3 length equals 15 residues. In DNA, the CDR3 is TGTGCCAGCAGTGTAGGGGGGGCGCGGAACACTGAAGCTTTCTTT. Translating it yields CASSVGGARNTEAFF.

This clone was recorded once. This sequence joins TRBV7-9 and TRBJ1-2; the match to TRBD1 covers 11 bases. V lost 5 bases to trimming and J lost 3 bases; unmatched junction nucleotides: 2. The germline gives CDR1 SEHNR, CDR2 FQNEAQ (reference sequence). CDR3 size: 14 residues. The CDR3 region has the DNA TGTGCCAGCAGCAGGACAGGGGGCGACTATGGCTACACCTTC. This translates into CASSRTGGDYGYTF.

The V and J genes are TRBV2 and TRBJ2-3; possibly TRBD2 for D (5 bases). The CDR3 is 15 amino acids. V lost 3 bases, J lost 1 base, and 11 bases lay in between. Germline-derived CDR1 and CDR2 are SNHLY and FYNNEI. This CDR3 reads CASSDEGTGTDTQYF. The DNA of the CDR3 is TGTGCCAGCAGTGACGAGGGAACTGGCACAGATACGCAGTATTTT.

This chain connects TRBV28 to TRBJ1-2; D remains ambiguous. Deletions cut 2 bases from V and 7 bases from J, with 8 bases between. The CDR3 extends over 12 amino acids. Germline V gene lookup returns CDR1 MDHEN and CDR2 SYDVKM. CDR3 in DNA: TGTGCCAGCAGTTTACGGGGTTTTGGCTACACCTTC. It yields the protein CASSLRGFGYTF.

The rearrangement links TRBV20-1 to TRBJ2-3; perhaps TRBD2 as D (5 bases). The CDR3 is 14 amino acids. CDR1 is DFQATT, CDR2 SNEGSKA, per germline (reference sequence). Trimming left V 3 bases short and J 0 bases short, with 10 bases between. The CDR3 spells CSASPAESTDTQYF. CDR3 in DNA: TGCAGTGCTAGTCCAGCGGAGAGCACAGATACGCAGTATTTT.

The rearrangement joins TRBV2 to TRBJ2-1; tentative D call: TRBD2 (6 bases). This CDR3 is built from 12 residues. Germline-derived CDR1 and CDR2 are SNHLY and FYNNEI. V gave up 7 bases and J gave up 6 bases, with 10 bases separating them. CDR3 sequence reads: CASTTSTNEQFF. DNA of the CDR3: TGTGCCAGCACTACTAGCACCAATGAGCAGTTCTTC.

The count of this clone is one. CDR3 region: CASSQDLFGDTKYEQYF. The CDR3 bases are TGCGCCAGCAGCCAAGACCTCTTCGGGGATACGAAGTACGAGCAGTACTTC. This rearrangement joins TRBV4-1 to TRBJ2-7; tentative D call: TRBD2 (5 bases). This CDR3 is 17 amino acids long. Germline assignment: CDR1 MGHRA and CDR2 YSYEKL. V was cut by 0 bases and J by 4 bases, with 19 bases left in between.

This rearrangement joins TRBV12-3 or TRBV12-4 to TRBJ2-1; perhaps TRBD1 as D (5 bases). There are 13 residues in the CDR3. Trimming took off 5 bases at V and 10 bases at J, with 15 bases between the two ends. CDR3: CASSQGGGAEQFF. The CDR3 DNA sequence: TGTGCCAGCAGTCAGGGCGGCGGCGCGGAGCAGTTCTTC.

The rearrangement uses TRBV19 and TRBJ1-2; D gene unclear. Trimming took off 5 bases at V and 4 bases at J, with 17 bases between the two ends. The length of the CDR3 is 15 residues. Per the germline V gene, CDR1 is LNHDA and CDR2 is SQIVND (reference sequence). CDR3 residues: CASSVGLEDIYGYTF. The CDR3 DNA is TGTGCCAGTAGTGTCGGACTGGAAGACATCTATGGCTACACCTTC.

The rearrangement joins TRBV30 to TRBJ2-7; 7 bases line up with TRBD1. Germline-derived CDR1 and CDR2 are GTSNPN and SVGIG (reference sequence). The V segment lost 4 bases and the J segment 3 bases; nucleotides outside the gene matches: 12. This CDR3 spans 15 amino acids. The CDR3: CAWNGQAGILYEQYF. The DNA of the CDR3 is TGTGCCTGGAACGGACAGGCCGGAATTCTCTACGAGCAGTACTTC.

On this clone: Given a far larger clone just one base away, this is likely a sequencing read error. The same CDR3 also results from other DNA sequences found in this sample. V gene TRBV5-5 combines with J gene TRBJ1-1, with D uncertain. In germline, CDR1 is SGHKS, CDR2 YYEKEE (reference sequence). There are 13 residues in the CDR3. Trimming took off 2 bases at V and 2 bases at J, with 7 bases between the two ends. CDR3 bases: TGTGCCAGCAGCTTCGGGAGAAACACTGAAGCTTTCTTT. Its protein is CASSFGRNTEAFF.

This chain links TRBV16 with TRBJ1-1; D might be TRBD1 (6 bases). Germline CDR1 KGHSY, CDR2 FQNENV. This CDR3 contains 14 residues. Trimming removed 2 bases at V and 6 bases at J, with 13 bases between. The CDR3 loop is CASSQATGRAEAFF. Written as DNA, the CDR3 is TGTGCCAGCAGCCAAGCCACAGGGAGGGCTGAAGCTTTCTTT. Together with reference TRBV16 and TRBJ1-1, the CDR3 gives the full variable domain: GEEVAQTPKHLVRGEGQKAKLYCAPIKGHSYVFWYQQVLKNEFKFLISFQNENVFDETGMPKERFSAKCLPNSPCSLEIQATKLEDSAVYFCASSQATGRAEAFFGQGTRLTVV.

This chain connects TRBV6-5 to TRBJ1-5; the match to TRBD1 covers 7 bases. From germline, CDR1 is MNHEY and CDR2 SVGAGI. The CDR3 totals 14 residues. Trimming at V came to 5 bases and at J to 4 bases, leaving 5 bases not matched to a gene. The CDR3 sequence is CASSRDSRNQPQHF. CDR3 in DNA: TGTGCCAGCAGTCGGGACAGCCGAAATCAGCCCCAGCATTTT.

The chain couples TRBV6-5 to TRBJ1-5; tentatively, D is TRBD1 (5 bases). There are 13 residues in the CDR3. V lost 6 bases and J 7 bases, leaving 13 bases between the germline ends. Germline V gene sequence: CDR1 MNHEY, CDR2 SVGAGI. DNA of the CDR3: TGTGCCAGCAGCCTCGGGCAGGGACAGCCCCAGCATTTT. Its protein is CASSLGQGQPQHF.

CDR3 sequence (DNA): TGTGCCAGCACCAAGGGGCCGTATAGCAATCAGCCCCAGCATTTT. Protein sequence: CASTKGPYSNQPQHF. The chain carries TRBV6-6 and TRBJ1-5; a weak D match, TRBD1 (5 bases). This CDR3 contains 15 residues. Trimming took 7 bases from V and 0 from J, leaving 13 bases between them. Per germline, CDR1 MNHNY and CDR2 SVGAGI (reference sequence).

The V call is TRBV9, the J call TRBJ2-1, with D perhaps TRBD2 (5 bases). V was pared by 2 bases and J by 5 bases, with 8 bases between. The germline V gene encodes CDR1 SGDLS and CDR2 YYNGEE. The length of the CDR3 is 13 residues. In DNA, the CDR3 is TGTGCCAGCAGCGTTAAGAGGGACAATGAGCAGTTCTTC. Amino acid sequence: CASSVKRDNEQFF.

V is TRBV10-1 and J is TRBJ2-7, with D perhaps TRBD1 (6 bases). Germline CDR1 WNHNN, CDR2 SYGVQD (reference sequence). The CDR3 covers 14 residues. Trimming pared 3 bases from V and 2 bases from J, leaving 11 bases between. The CDR3 reads CASSEAGDPYEQYF. The CDR3 bases are TGCGCCAGCAGTGAAGCAGGGGATCCCTACGAGCAGTACTTC.

The V and J genes are TRBV30 and TRBJ1-1, with D possibly being TRBD1 (5 bases). Per the germline V gene, CDR1 is GTSNPN and CDR2 is SVGIG (reference sequence). The CDR3 is 15 residues long. The V end was cut by 2 bases, the J end by 4 bases, with 17 bases between. CDR3 in DNA: TGTGCCTGGAGTTCGGGACTTCAGAGGAGCACTGAAGCTTTCTTT. Amino acid sequence: CAWSSGLQRSTEAFF.